This TCR beta chain was obtained from a study of technical replicates of blood from a few donors. This clone was detected a few times. TCRdb's table, derived via immunoSEQ multiplex PCR, lists solely in-frame clones and lacks some. This sample has under 55,000 clones, with 90% to 97% found just once. This sequence originates from a human donor in good health. The sequenced sample consisted of T cells isolated from PBMCs.

CDR3 nucleotide sequence: TGTGCCAGCAGCTTTGGAGACACTGAAGCTTTCTTT. It encodes CASSFGDTEAFF. The genes are TRBV7-9 and TRBJ1-1; D uncertain. Germline V gives CDR1 SEHNR, CDR2 FQNEAQ (reference sequence). V lost 3 bases, J lost 3 bases, and 5 bases lay in between. CDR3 length: 12 amino acids. The full variable domain, its missing parts supplied by reference TRBV7-9 and TRBJ1-1, is DTGVSQNPRHKITKRGQNVTFRCDPISEHNRLYWYRQTLGQGPEFLTYFQNEAQLEKSRLLSDRFSAERPKGSFSTLEIQRTEQGDSAMYLCASSFGDTEAFFGQGTRLTVV.